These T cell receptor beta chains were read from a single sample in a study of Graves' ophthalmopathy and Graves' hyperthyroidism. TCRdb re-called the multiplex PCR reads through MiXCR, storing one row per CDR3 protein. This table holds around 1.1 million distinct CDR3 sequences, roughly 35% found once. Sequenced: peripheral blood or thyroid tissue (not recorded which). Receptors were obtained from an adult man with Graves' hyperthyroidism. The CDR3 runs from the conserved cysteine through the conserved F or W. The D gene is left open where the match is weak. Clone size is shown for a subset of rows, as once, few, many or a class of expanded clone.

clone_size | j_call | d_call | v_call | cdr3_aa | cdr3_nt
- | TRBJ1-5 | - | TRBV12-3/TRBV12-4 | CASSKVVGQPQHF | TGTGCCAGCAGTAAGGTTGTCGGTCAGCCCCAGCATTTT
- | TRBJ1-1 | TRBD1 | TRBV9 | CASSAGGRPVTEAFF | TGTGCCAGCAGCGCAGGGGGGCGCCCGGTTACTGAAGCTTTCTTT
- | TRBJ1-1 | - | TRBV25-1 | CASSLFGGPRMNTEAFF | TGTGCCAGCAGTCTCTTTGGGGGACCGAGGATGAACACTGAAGCTTTCTTT
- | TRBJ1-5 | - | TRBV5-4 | CASSLAEVNQPQHF | TGTGCCAGCAGCTTGGCAGAGGTCAATCAGCCCCAGCATTTT
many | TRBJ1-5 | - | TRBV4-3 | CASSQDEHSTGQPQHF | TGCGCCAGCAGCCAAGATGAACACTCGACAGGACAGCCCCAGCATTTT
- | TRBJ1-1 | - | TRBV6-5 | CASSYSRSPPGNTEAFF | TGTGCCAGCAGTTACTCACGATCACCCCCAGGGAACACTGAAGCTTTCTTT
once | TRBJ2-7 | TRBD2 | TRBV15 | CATPGVAGGEQYF | TGTGCCACCCCAGGAGTGGCGGGAGGCGAGCAGTACTTC
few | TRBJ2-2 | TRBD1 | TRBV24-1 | CATSDRGQGLGGELFF | TGTGCCACCAGTGACCGCGGACAGGGGTTGGGCGGGGAGCTGTTTTTT
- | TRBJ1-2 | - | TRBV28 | CASTTRESPGYTF | TGTGCCAGCACCACCAGGGAGTCGCCCGGCTACACCTTC
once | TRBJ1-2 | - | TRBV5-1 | CASSPIQQGDNYGYTF | TGCGCCAGCAGCCCAATCCAACAGGGCGATAACTATGGCTACACCTTC
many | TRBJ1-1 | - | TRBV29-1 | CSVEGQDSLRTFF | TGCAGCGTTGAAGGGCAGGACAGCTTGCGAACTTTCTTT
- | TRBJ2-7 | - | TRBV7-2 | CASSLETDHRGEQYF | TGCGCCAGCAGCCTCGAGACAGACCACCGGGGAGAGCAGTACTTC
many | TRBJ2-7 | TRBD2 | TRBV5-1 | CASSFFGTSGRTSYEQYF | TGCGCCAGCAGCTTTTTCGGAACTAGCGGGAGAACCTCCTACGAGCAGTACTTC
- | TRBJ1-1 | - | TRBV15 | CATSTDAMDTEAFF | TGTGCCACCAGTACGGACGCTATGGACACTGAAGCTTTCTTT
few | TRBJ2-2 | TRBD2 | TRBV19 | CASSGAGGAGGELFF | TGTGCCAGTAGTGGCGCGGGGGGCGCGGGCGGGGAGCTGTTTTTT
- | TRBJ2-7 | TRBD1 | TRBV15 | CASRTGTVSYEQYF | TGTGCCAGCAGAACCGGGACAGTCTCCTACGAGCAGTACTTC
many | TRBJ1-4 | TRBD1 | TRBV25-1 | CASSEWTGGNEKLFF | TGTGCCAGCAGTGAATGGACAGGAGGAAATGAAAAACTGTTTTTT
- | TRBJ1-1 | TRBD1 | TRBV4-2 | CASTQGGKAFF | TGTGCCAGCACCCAGGGGGGGAAGGCTTTCTTT
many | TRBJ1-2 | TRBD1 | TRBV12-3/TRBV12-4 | CASRTGGSGGYTF | TGTGCCAGCAGGACAGGGGGATCAGGTGGCTACACCTTC
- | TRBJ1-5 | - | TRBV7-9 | CASRGQETQHF | TGTGCCAGCCGGGGCCAAGAGACCCAGCATTTT
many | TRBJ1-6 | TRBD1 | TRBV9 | CASSDRQGLTPLHF | TGTGCCAGCAGCGATCGACAGGGTTTGACACCCCTCCACTTT
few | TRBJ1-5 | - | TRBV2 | CASGWGPNQPQHF | TGTGCCAGCGGATGGGGGCCAAATCAGCCCCAGCATTTT
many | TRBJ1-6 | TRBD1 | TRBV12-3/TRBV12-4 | CASSGGQGARNSPLHF | TGTGCCAGCAGTGGGGGACAGGGGGCGCGGAATTCACCCCTCCACTTT
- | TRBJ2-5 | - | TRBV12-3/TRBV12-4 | CASSPSWGETQYF | TGTGCCAGCAGTCCTTCTTGGGGAGAGACCCAGTACTTC
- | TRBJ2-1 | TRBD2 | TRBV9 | CASSTGLAGIEQFF | TGTGCCAGCAGCACCGGACTAGCGGGAATTGAGCAGTTCTTC
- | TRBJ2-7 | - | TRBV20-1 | CSARDGASGEQYF | TGCAGTGCTAGAGATGGGGCATCGGGCGAGCAGTACTTC
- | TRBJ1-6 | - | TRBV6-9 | CASSCKAGPRLHF | TGTGCCAGCAGTTGTAAGGCGGGACCCAGGCTCCACTTT
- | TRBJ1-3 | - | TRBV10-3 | CASSSTRFSGNTIYF | TGTGCCAGCAGTTCGACAAGGTTCTCTGGAAACACCATATATTTT
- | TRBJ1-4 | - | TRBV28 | CASSLYQEGLFF | TGTGCCAGCAGTTTATATCAGGAAGGACTGTTTTTT
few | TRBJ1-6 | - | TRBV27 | CASSFSQSPLHF | TGTGCCAGCAGTTTTTCGCAATCACCCCTCCACTTT
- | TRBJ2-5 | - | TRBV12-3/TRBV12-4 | CASSLTLRVETQYF | TGTGCCAGCAGTTTAACTTTGAGGGTAGAGACCCAGTACTTC
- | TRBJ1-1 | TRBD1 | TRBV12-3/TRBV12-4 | CASRTLAGTGGRNTEAFF | TGTGCCAGCAGGACTCTAGCGGGGACAGGGGGTAGGAACACTGAAGCTTTCTTT
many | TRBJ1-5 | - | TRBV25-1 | CASSVPVQQPQHF | TGTGCCAGCAGTGTCCCGGTTCAACAGCCCCAGCATTTT
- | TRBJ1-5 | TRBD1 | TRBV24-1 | CATSDPGQGVNQPQHF | TGTGCCACCAGTGATCCGGGACAGGGGGTCAATCAGCCCCAGCATTTT
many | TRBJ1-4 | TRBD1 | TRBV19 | CASGPRQGGLRRELFF | TGTGCCAGTGGTCCGAGGCAGGGGGGCCTGAGGCGGGAACTGTTTTTT
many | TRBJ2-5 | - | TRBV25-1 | CASSEYPGSWETQYF | TGTGCCAGCAGTGAATACCCAGGGAGTTGGGAGACCCAGTACTTC
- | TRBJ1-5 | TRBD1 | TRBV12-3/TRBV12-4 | CASSLTGRTQPQHF | TGTGCCAGCAGTTTGACAGGGAGAACTCAGCCCCAGCATTTT
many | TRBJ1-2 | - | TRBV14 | CASSQEWPDNYGYTF | TGTGCCAGCAGCCAAGAATGGCCAGATAACTATGGCTACACCTTC
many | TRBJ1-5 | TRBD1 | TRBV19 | CASSPGQGGNQPQHF | TGTGCCAGCAGCCCCGGACAGGGCGGGAATCAGCCCCAGCATTTT
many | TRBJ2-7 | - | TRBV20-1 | CSARFAASSYEQYF | TGCAGTGCTAGGTTTGCAGCGAGCTCCTACGAGCAGTACTTC
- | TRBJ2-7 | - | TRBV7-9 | CASSFYICSARGNRNAYEQYF | -
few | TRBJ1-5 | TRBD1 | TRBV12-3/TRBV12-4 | CASSHRDSQETQHF | TGTGCCAGCAGTCACCGGGACAGCCAAGAGACCCAGCATTTT